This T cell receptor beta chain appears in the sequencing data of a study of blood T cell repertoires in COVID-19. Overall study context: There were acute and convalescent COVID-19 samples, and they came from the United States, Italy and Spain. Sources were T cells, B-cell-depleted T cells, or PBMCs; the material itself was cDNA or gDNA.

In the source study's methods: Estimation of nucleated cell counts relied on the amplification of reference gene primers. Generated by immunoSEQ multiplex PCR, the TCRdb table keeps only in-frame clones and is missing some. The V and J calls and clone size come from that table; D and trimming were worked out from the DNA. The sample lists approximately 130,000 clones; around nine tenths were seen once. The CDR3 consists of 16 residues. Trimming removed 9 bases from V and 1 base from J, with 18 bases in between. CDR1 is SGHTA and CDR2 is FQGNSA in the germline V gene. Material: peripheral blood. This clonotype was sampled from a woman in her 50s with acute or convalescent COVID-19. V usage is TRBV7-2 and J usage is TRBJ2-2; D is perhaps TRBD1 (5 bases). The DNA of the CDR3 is TGTGCCAGTTCAAGGGCAGGGTCGGGGAACACCGGGGAGCTGTTTTTT. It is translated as CASSRAGSGNTGELFF.